The 26 T cell receptor beta chains in this list originate from one sample, sequenced in a study of blood T cell repertoires in COVID-19. The assay was immunoSEQ multiplex PCR, and TCRdb's table has in-frame clones only and misses some. This sample has tens of thousands of clones; roughly 80% occur once, and the top ten carry 20%. The sequenced material came from peripheral blood. The receptor source for this set is a woman between 65 and 79 years old with acute or convalescent COVID-19.

The gene calls are TRBV19 and TRBJ2-1, with a tentative D call TRBD2 (5 bases). Deletions cut 5 bases from V and 0 bases from J, with 17 bases between. CDR3 length: 17 residues. Germline V gene sequence: CDR1 LNHDA, CDR2 SQIVND (reference sequence). CDR3 sequence: CASSPIPSSSSYNEQFF. DNA for the CDR3: TGTGCCAGTAGTCCCATTCCTAGCTCAAGCTCCTACAATGAGCAGTTCTTC.

V usage is TRBV25-1 and J usage is TRBJ1-2; unclear D gene. V was pared by 6 bases and J by 0 bases, with 5 bases between. The CDR3 extends over 12 amino acids. Germline V gives CDR1 MGHDK, CDR2 SYGVNS. The CDR3 region has the DNA TGTGCCAGCAGGGCGGCTAACTATGGCTACACCTTC. Translated: CASRAANYGYTF.

This chain links TRBV27 with TRBJ1-1, with a weak D call TRBD1 (6 bases). V lost 5 bases, J lost 0 bases, and 19 bases lay in between. Per the germline V gene, CDR1 is MNHEY and CDR2 is SMNVEV (reference sequence). This CDR3 is 17 amino acids long. The CDR3 spells CASSPTTGFYMNTEAFF. DNA of the CDR3: TGTGCCAGCAGTCCGACCACAGGGTTTTACATGAACACTGAAGCTTTCTTT.

The V gene is TRBV28, the J gene TRBJ2-7, with D tentatively TRBD1 (5 bases). This CDR3 comprises 14 residues. Germline assignment: CDR1 MDHEN and CDR2 SYDVKM. V was clipped by 7 bases and J by 7 bases, with 20 bases between them. The CDR3 DNA reads TGTGCCAGCATAGCCGGACACCGCATAGGAGAGCAGTACTTC. Translated, it gives CASIAGHRIGEQYF.

The chain links TRBV11-2 to TRBJ2-5; 10 positions agree with TRBD1. The CDR3 sequence is 15 residues long. The germline gives CDR1 SGHAT, CDR2 FQNNGV. Trimming cost V 6 bases and J 6 bases; bases outside gene matches: 10. The CDR3 DNA follows: TGTGCCAGCAGAGGGGGGAGACAGGGGGCAAAGACCCAGTACTTC. Protein sequence: CASRGGRQGAKTQYF.

This chain's CDR3 is CASSSIGLAGAFEQYF. CDR3 DNA: TGTGCCAGCAGCTCCATAGGACTAGCGGGAGCCTTCGAGCAGTACTTC. This chain uses TRBV7-8 with TRBJ2-7; 13 nucleotides align to TRBD2. The CDR3 length is 16 residues. Germline lookup yields CDR1 SGHVS and CDR2 FQNEAQ. The trim removed 4 bases at V and 6 bases at J, leaving 9 bases unmatched. Full variable domain (remainder filled in from reference TRBV7-8 and TRBJ2-7): GAGVSQSPRYKVAKRGQDVALRCDPISGHVSLFWYQQALGQGPEFLTYFQNEAQLDKSGLPSDRFFAERPEGSVSTLKIQRTQQEDSAVYLCASSSIGLAGAFEQYFGPGTRLTVT.

This sequence joins TRBV28 and TRBJ2-3, with D tentatively TRBD2 (6 bases). Trimming cost V 6 bases and J 12 bases, with 16 bases left between them. From germline, CDR1 is MDHEN and CDR2 SYDVKM. The CDR3 sequence is 12 residues long. The DNA of the CDR3 is TGTGCCAGCAGGCGACCGGGACTCCCTCAGTATTTT. Protein: CASRRPGLPQYF.

The chain couples TRBV9 to TRBJ1-1, with D perhaps matching TRBD1 (6 bases). Germline values: CDR1 SGDLS, CDR2 YYNGEE. This CDR3 comprises 14 residues. V was trimmed by 3 bases and J by 5 bases, leaving 14 bases between them. CDR3: CASSATGKLTEAFF. The CDR3 bases are TGTGCCAGCAGCGCCACAGGGAAATTGACTGAAGCTTTCTTT.

The rearrangement uses TRBV6-6 and TRBJ2-1; 13 nucleotides line up with TRBD2. Germline lookup yields CDR1 MNHNY and CDR2 SVGAGI (reference sequence). V trimming: 5 bases; J trimming: 7 bases; junction bases outside the gene matches: 5. This CDR3 has 15 amino acids. This CDR3 is CASSRGLAGINEQFF. In nucleotides, the CDR3 is TGTGCCAGCAGTCGGGGACTAGCGGGGATTAATGAGCAGTTCTTC.

J is TRBJ2-3 and V is TRBV19, with 10 bases fitting TRBD2. Trimming removed 6 bases from V and 2 bases from J; junction bases left unmatched: 14. In germline, CDR1 is LNHDA, CDR2 SQIVND (reference sequence). The CDR3 spans 18 residues. The CDR3 DNA reads as TGTGCCAGTAGCCCCACCCCGGGACTAGCGTTATCCACAGATACGCAGTATTTT. Its protein is CASSPTPGLALSTDTQYF.

The chain joins TRBV28 to TRBJ2-7, with D possibly TRBD2 on 6 matching bases. Deletions cut 7 bases from V and 5 bases from J, with 12 bases between. Germline V gives CDR1 MDHEN, CDR2 SYDVKM. The CDR3 is 12 residues long. CDR3 nucleotides: TGTGCCAGCACGACGGGAGCCCACGAGCAGTACTTC. Protein sequence: CASTTGAHEQYF.

V is TRBV11-2 and J is TRBJ1-6; perhaps TRBD1 as D (5 bases). CDR3 size: 14 residues. The V end was cut by 5 bases, the J end by 7 bases, with 12 bases between. Germline-derived CDR1 and CDR2 are SGHAT and FQNNGV. The chain's CDR3 is CASSRDGRNSPLHF. CDR3 nucleotide sequence: TGTGCCAGCAGCCGGGACGGGAGGAATTCACCCCTCCACTTT.

The rearrangement uses TRBV7-8 and TRBJ2-1, with no clear D. V lost 4 bases, J lost 9 bases, and 10 bases lay in between. This CDR3 comprises 12 residues. Germline lookup yields CDR1 SGHVS and CDR2 FQNEAQ. In DNA, the CDR3 is TGTGCCAGCAGCTCGTTGGCTTTTGAGCAGTTCTTC. Translated: CASSSLAFEQFF.

The rearrangement joins TRBV9 to TRBJ1-2; no clear D gene. The V end was cut by 0 bases, the J end by 0 bases, with 3 bases between. CDR1 and CDR2 (germline): SGDLS, YYNGEE. The CDR3 is 13 residues long. The CDR3 coding sequence is TGTGCCAGCAGCGTAGCTTCTAACTATGGCTACACCTTC. Amino acids: CASSVASNYGYTF.

This chain connects TRBV28 to TRBJ1-5; a weak D match, TRBD1 (6 bases). CDR3 size: 17 residues. Trimming stripped 5 bases from V and 2 bases from J, with 19 bases between. CDR1 is MDHEN, CDR2 SYDVKM, per germline. The chain's CDR3 is CASSTIFRGMGNQPQHF. DNA for the CDR3: TGTGCCAGCAGTACCATATTCAGGGGTATGGGCAATCAGCCCCAGCATTTT. Complete variable domain (other parts from reference TRBV28 and TRBJ1-5): DVKVTQSSRYLVKRTGEKVFLECVQDMDHENMFWYRQDPGLGLRLIYFSYDVKMKEKGDIPEGYSVSREKKERFSLILESASTNQTSMYLCASSTIFRGMGNQPQHFGDGTRLSIL.

The table lists this clone with a count of one. J is TRBJ1-3 and V is TRBV2, with D perhaps matching TRBD1 (6 bases). This CDR3 is 16 amino acids long. V lost 7 bases and J 0 bases, leaving 16 bases between the germline ends. The germline CDR1 and CDR2 sequences are SNHLY and FYNNEI. The CDR3 loop is CASTTYRVLSGNTIYF. The CDR3 nucleotides are TGTGCCAGCACTACTTACAGGGTGCTCTCTGGAAACACCATATATTTT.

The genes are TRBV28 and TRBJ1-5; D possibly corresponds to TRBD1 (6 bases). This CDR3 region has 17 residues. Germline CDR1 reads MDHEN; CDR2 reads SYDVKM. V was pared by 1 base and J by 0 bases, with 13 bases between. The DNA for the CDR3 is TGTGCCAGCAGTTTATTAGGGGGGGCGGATAGCAATCAGCCCCAGCATTTT. This encodes CASSLLGGADSNQPQHF.

The chain combines TRBV9 with TRBJ1-1; 8 bases are shared with TRBD1. V shed 0 bases and J 6 bases; nucleotides not matched to a gene: 4. Germline V gene sequence: CDR1 SGDLS, CDR2 YYNGEE. The CDR3 has 14 amino acids. The DNA of the CDR3 is TGTGCCAGCAGCGTAGGGACAGGGAGGCCTGAAGCTTTCTTT. This gives the protein CASSVGTGRPEAFF.

The chain recombines TRBV7-9 with TRBJ2-2, with TRBD1 identical over 10 bases. The J segment lost 6 bases and the V segment lost 2 bases, leaving 3 bases of the junction unmatched. The germline V gene has CDR1 SEHNR and CDR2 FQNEAQ (reference sequence). The CDR3 loop spans 15 amino acids. The CDR3 spells CASSLRTGGPGELFF. Written as DNA, the CDR3 is TGTGCCAGCAGCTTAAGGACAGGGGGACCCGGGGAGCTGTTTTTT.

J is TRBJ1-5 and V is TRBV28; perhaps TRBD1 as D (6 bases). Germline CDR1 MDHEN, CDR2 SYDVKM. With 6 bases removed from V and 2 bases from J, the gap between germline ends came to 14 bases. The CDR3 has 15 amino acids. The CDR3 protein is CASRVLGGRNQPQHF. CDR3 sequence (DNA): TGTGCCAGCAGGGTGCTAGGGGGTCGCAATCAGCCCCAGCATTTT. The variable domain in full, completed from reference TRBV28 and TRBJ1-5, reads DVKVTQSSRYLVKRTGEKVFLECVQDMDHENMFWYRQDPGLGLRLIYFSYDVKMKEKGDIPEGYSVSREKKERFSLILESASTNQTSMYLCASRVLGGRNQPQHFGDGTRLSIL.

The chain has TRBV27 and TRBJ1-6, with 10 bases aligning to TRBD1. From germline, CDR1 is MNHEY and CDR2 SMNVEV (reference sequence). V dropped 2 bases and J dropped 5; count of bases not matched to a gene: 9. The CDR3 has 18 amino acids. In DNA, the CDR3 is TGTGCCAGCAGTTTAACCGGGACAGGGGTATTCGATAATTCACCCCTCCACTTT. Amino acids: CASSLTGTGVFDNSPLHF.

This chain links TRBV20-1 with TRBJ2-1; D ambiguous. Trimming stripped 7 bases from V and 6 bases from J, with 10 bases between. Looked up from germline, CDR1 is DFQATT and CDR2 is SNEGSKA (reference sequence). The CDR3 length is 11 residues. CDR3 sequence (DNA): TGCAGTGTTAGCCCGTCCAATGAGCAGTTCTTC. Translation gives CSVSPSNEQFF.

The chain has TRBV7-9 and TRBJ1-6; 7 bases map to TRBD1. J lost 3 bases, V lost 1 base, and 3 bases had no gene match. The length of the CDR3 is 16 residues. Per the germline V gene, CDR1 is SEHNR and CDR2 is FQNEAQ (reference sequence). The CDR3 reads CASSLGTGFYNSPLHF. CDR3 in DNA: TGTGCCAGCAGCTTAGGGACAGGATTCTATAATTCACCCCTCCACTTT.

This clone has just one count. The V call is TRBV18, the J call TRBJ2-7; 9 bases match TRBD1. Unmatched junction bases numbered 2, after V lost 5 bases and J lost 3 bases. CDR1 and CDR2 (germline): KGHSH, LQKENI. The CDR3 is 13 residues long. Written as DNA, the CDR3 is TGTGCCAGCTCAGGACAGGGGAACTACGAGCAGTACTTC. This codes for CASSGQGNYEQYF.

The rearrangement uses TRBV19 and TRBJ1-6; 8 bases line up with TRBD1. The CDR3 is 14 amino acids. The V and J ends lost 4 bases and 6 bases, in that order; junction bases with no gene match: 2. Germline CDR1 LNHDA, CDR2 SQIVND (reference sequence). CDR3 bases: TGTGCCAGTAGTACGGACAGGGCTAATTCACCCCTCCACTTT. Amino acid sequence: CASSTDRANSPLHF.

V usage is TRBV14 and J usage is TRBJ1-4; D is undetermined. CDR1 SGHDN and CDR2 FVKESK come from the germline V gene. Trimming took 1 base from V and 6 from J, leaving 9 bases between them. The CDR3 is 14 residues long. DNA for the CDR3: TGTGCCAGCAGCCAAGTCTTCGGAGATGAAAAACTGTTTTTT. It is translated as CASSQVFGDEKLFF.